In this sample, the clone carrying this TCR beta chain turned up many times. These data are taken from a study of T-cell reconstitution after alpha-beta-depleted transplantation in children. The authors prepared the TCRbeta library with unique molecular identifiers. Each CDR3 protein is one row after TCRdb ran MiXCR on the PCR reads. Among about 110,000 distinct CDR3 sequences, about 9.3% were seen once, and the ten largest hold about 8.8%. The sequences come from PBMCs from the stem cell graft donor, collected from the stem cell graft. This sequence was found in a human donor who donated a stem cell graft to a child with acute lymphoblastic leukemia.

For the CDR3, the DNA is TGCGCCAGCAGCTTGGCCCCTAGCGGGGCCCAAGAGACCCAGTACTTC. Residues: CASSLAPSGAQETQYF. The chain couples TRBV5-1 to TRBJ2-5; 9 bases are shared with TRBD2. The length of the CDR3 is 16 residues. The junction had 4 bases not matched to a gene; V was cut back by 0 bases and J by 1 base. Germline-derived CDR1 and CDR2 are SGHRS and YFSETQ. The full variable domain, completed using reference TRBV5-1 and TRBJ2-5, is KAGVTQTPRYLIKTRGQQVTLSCSPISGHRSVSWYQQTPGQGLQFLFEYFSETQRNKGNFPGRFSGRQFSNSRSEMNVSTLELGDSALYLCASSLAPSGAQETQYFGPGTRLLVL.